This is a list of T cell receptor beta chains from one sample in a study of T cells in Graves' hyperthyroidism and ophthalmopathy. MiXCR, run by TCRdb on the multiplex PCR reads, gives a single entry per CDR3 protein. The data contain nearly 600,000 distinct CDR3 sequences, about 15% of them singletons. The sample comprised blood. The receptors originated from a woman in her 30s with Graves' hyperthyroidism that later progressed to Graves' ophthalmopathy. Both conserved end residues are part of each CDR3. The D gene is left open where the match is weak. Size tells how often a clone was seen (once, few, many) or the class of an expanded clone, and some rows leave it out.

DNA: TGTGCCTGGAGTGAGCTCCGTCTAGCGGGAGGGCAAGAGACCCAGTACTTC; CDR3: CAWSELRLAGGQETQYF; D: TRBD2; size: many; J: TRBJ2-5; V: TRBV30
DNA: TGTGCCAGCAGGGGCGGGATGGTAATCTCCTACGAGCAGTACTTC; CDR3: CASRGGMVISYEQYF; D: .; size: many; J: TRBJ2-7; V: TRBV6-1
DNA: TGTGCCAGCAGCGGACAAGTCAGCACAGATACGCAGTATTTT; CDR3: CASSGQVSTDTQYF; D: .; size: many; J: TRBJ2-3; V: TRBV7-9
DNA: TGCGCCAGCAGCCGGACAGGGAGGGACGAGCAGTACTTC; CDR3: CASSRTGRDEQYF; D: .; size: many; J: TRBJ2-7; V: TRBV4-3
DNA: TGTGCCAGCTCACCACCGGCGCTTTCCTCCGAGCAGTACTTC; CDR3: CASSPPALSSEQYF; D: .; size: many; J: TRBJ2-7; V: TRBV18
DNA: TGTGCCAGCAGTGAAGCGGCGCTAGCCATGAACACCGGGGAGCTGTTTTTT; CDR3: CASSEAALAMNTGELFF; D: .; size: .; J: TRBJ2-2; V: TRBV2
DNA: TGTGCCAGCAGTCACTCGATACTCCCCGAGCAGTACTTC; CDR3: CASSHSILPEQYF; D: .; size: .; J: TRBJ2-7; V: TRBV6-2/TRBV6-3
DNA: TGTGCCAGCAGCAGACAGGAAACTCTAATAGTGGAGACCCAGTACTTC; CDR3: CASSRQETLIVETQYF; D: .; size: many; J: TRBJ2-5; V: TRBV7-9
DNA: TGTGCCAGCAGTTTTTACAGGGGGCGTACAGATACGCAGTATTTT; CDR3: CASSFYRGRTDTQYF; D: TRBD1; size: many; J: TRBJ2-3; V: TRBV28
DNA: TGTGCCACCGACACGACAGGGAGGGGTGGCTACACCTTC; CDR3: CATDTTGRGGYTF; D: TRBD1; size: many; J: TRBJ1-2; V: TRBV19
DNA: TGTGCCAGCAGTTTATCCGGAGCGGGGAGCTCCTACGAGCAGTACTTC; CDR3: CASSLSGAGSSYEQYF; D: TRBD2; size: many; J: TRBJ2-7; V: TRBV27
DNA: TGTGCCAGCAGTGAGGCAGGGGAAAACTATGGCTACACCTTC; CDR3: CASSEAGENYGYTF; D: .; size: many; J: TRBJ1-2; V: TRBV6-1
DNA: TGCAGTGCTACTCCTAGCGGGAGGGCCTACACCGGGGAGCTGTTTTTT; CDR3: CSATPSGRAYTGELFF; D: TRBD2; size: many; J: TRBJ2-2; V: TRBV20-1
DNA: TGTGCCAGCAGCCAAGGTCGAGGTAGCTCCTACAATGAGCAGTTCTTC; CDR3: CASSQGRGSSYNEQFF; D: .; size: few; J: TRBJ2-1; V: TRBV3-1
DNA: TGTGCCAGCAGCGGAGCGGGATCCGGGGAGCTGTTTTTT; CDR3: CASSGAGSGELFF; D: TRBD2; size: few; J: TRBJ2-2; V: TRBV7-3
DNA: TGCGCCAGCAGCCAAGATACGGGGTACTATGGCTACACCTTC; CDR3: CASSQDTGYYGYTF; D: .; size: many; J: TRBJ1-2; V: TRBV4-3
DNA: TGTGCCAGCAGTTACCCTTCCTACGAGCAGTACTTC; CDR3: CASSYPSYEQYF; D: .; size: few; J: TRBJ2-7; V: TRBV6-2/TRBV6-3
DNA: TGTGCCAGCAGTTTAGGATCTGGGGGTGAGCAGTTCTTC; CDR3: CASSLGSGGEQFF; D: .; size: many; J: TRBJ2-1; V: TRBV12-3/TRBV12-4
DNA: TGTGCCAGCAGCTGGGGACCTAGGGGCGGGGAGCTGTTTTTT; CDR3: CASSWGPRGGELFF; D: .; size: .; J: TRBJ2-2; V: TRBV5-6
DNA: TGTGCCAGCAGCTTAGGGGAGCGGGAGGTCTACGAGCAGTACTTC; CDR3: CASSLGEREVYEQYF; D: TRBD2; size: .; J: TRBJ2-7; V: TRBV7-8
DNA: TGTGCCAGCAGCGAGGCGGCCTCTGGAAACACCATATATTTT; CDR3: CASSEAASGNTIYF; D: .; size: .; J: TRBJ1-3; V: TRBV9
DNA: TGTGCCAGCAACAGGGACAGCTCAAGAGGCTACACCTTC; CDR3: CASNRDSSRGYTF; D: TRBD1; size: many; J: TRBJ1-2; V: TRBV7-2
DNA: TGCAGCGTTGAAGATCCAGGTGAAGCTTTCTTT; CDR3: CSVEDPGEAFF; D: .; size: few; J: TRBJ1-1; V: TRBV29-1
DNA: TGTGCCAGCAGTTACTTTATGAACACTGAAGCTTTCTTT; CDR3: CASSYFMNTEAFF; D: .; size: many; J: TRBJ1-1; V: TRBV6-2/TRBV6-3
DNA: TGTGCCAGCAGCTCCCCCGGGACTAGCGGGACCACCGGGGAGCTGTTTTTT; CDR3: CASSSPGTSGTTGELFF; D: TRBD2; size: many; J: TRBJ2-2; V: TRBV7-2
DNA: TGTGCCAGCAGCGTAGTTGTGAACACTGAAGCTTTCTTT; CDR3: CASSVVVNTEAFF; D: .; size: many; J: TRBJ1-1; V: TRBV11-2
DNA: TGTGCCAGCAGCTTGCTCCCCCCTCTAGCGGGAGGGTTCGGCGAGCAGTACTTC; CDR3: CASSLLPPLAGGFGEQYF; D: TRBD2; size: many; J: TRBJ2-7; V: TRBV7-9
DNA: TGTGCCTGGATGCCAGGCCGTTATTCTTTGAGCTCCTACGAGCAGTACTTC; CDR3: CAWMPGRYSLSSYEQYF; D: .; size: many; J: TRBJ2-7; V: TRBV30